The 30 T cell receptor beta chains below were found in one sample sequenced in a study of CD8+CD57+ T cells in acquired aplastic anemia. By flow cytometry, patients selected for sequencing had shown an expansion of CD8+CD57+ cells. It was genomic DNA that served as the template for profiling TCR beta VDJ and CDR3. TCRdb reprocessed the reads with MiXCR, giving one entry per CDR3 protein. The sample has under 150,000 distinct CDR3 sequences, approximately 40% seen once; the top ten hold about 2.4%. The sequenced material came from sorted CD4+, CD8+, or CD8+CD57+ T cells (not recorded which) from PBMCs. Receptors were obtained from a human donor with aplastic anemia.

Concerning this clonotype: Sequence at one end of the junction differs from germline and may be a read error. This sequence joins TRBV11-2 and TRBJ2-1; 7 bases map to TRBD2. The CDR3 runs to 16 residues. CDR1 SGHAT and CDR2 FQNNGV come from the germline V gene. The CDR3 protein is CASSTLAASSYDEQFF. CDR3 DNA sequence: TGTGCCAGCAGCACTCTAGCGGCGAGCTCCTACGATGAGCAGTTCTTC.

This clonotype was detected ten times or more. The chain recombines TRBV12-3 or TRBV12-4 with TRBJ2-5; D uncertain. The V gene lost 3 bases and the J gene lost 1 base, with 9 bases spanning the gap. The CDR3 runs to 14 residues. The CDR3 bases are TGTGCCAGCAGTTTCAAAGGGCGCCAAGAGACCCAGTACTTC. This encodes CASSFKGRQETQYF.

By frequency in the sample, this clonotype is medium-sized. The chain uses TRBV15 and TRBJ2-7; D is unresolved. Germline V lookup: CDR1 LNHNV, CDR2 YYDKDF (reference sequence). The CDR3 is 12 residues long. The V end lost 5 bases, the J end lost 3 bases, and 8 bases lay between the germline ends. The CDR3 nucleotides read TGTGCCACCAGCGGATTTTTCTACGAGCAGTACGTC. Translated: CATSGFFYEQYV.

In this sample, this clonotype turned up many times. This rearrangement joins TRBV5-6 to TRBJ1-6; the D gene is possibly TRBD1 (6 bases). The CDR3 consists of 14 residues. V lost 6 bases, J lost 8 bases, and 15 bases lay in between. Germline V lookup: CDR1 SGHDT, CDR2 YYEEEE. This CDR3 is CASTVQGRDSPLHF. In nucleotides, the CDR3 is TGTGCCAGCACCGTACAGGGAAGGGATTCACCCCTCCACTTT. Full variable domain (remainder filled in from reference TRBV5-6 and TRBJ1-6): DAGVTQSPTHLIKTRGQQVTLRCSPKSGHDTVSWYQQALGQGPQFIFQYYEEEERQRGNFPDRFSGHQFPNYSSELNVNALLLGDSALYLCASTVQGRDSPLHFGNGTRLTVT.

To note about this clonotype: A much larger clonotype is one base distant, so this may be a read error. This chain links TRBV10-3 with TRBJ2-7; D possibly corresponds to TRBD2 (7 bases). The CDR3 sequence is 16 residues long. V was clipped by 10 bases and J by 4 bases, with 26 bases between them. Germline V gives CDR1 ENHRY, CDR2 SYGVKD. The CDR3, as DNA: TGTGCCAGCAGAGAGTCGAGCGGTGGGGGGGCGTACGAGCAGTACGTC. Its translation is CASRESSGGGAYEQYV.

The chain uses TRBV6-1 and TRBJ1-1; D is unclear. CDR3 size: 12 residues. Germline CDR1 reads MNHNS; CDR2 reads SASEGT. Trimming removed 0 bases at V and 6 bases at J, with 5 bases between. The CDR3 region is CASSEARAEAFF. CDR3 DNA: TGTGCCAGCAGTGAAGCGAGGGCTGAAGCTTTCTTT.

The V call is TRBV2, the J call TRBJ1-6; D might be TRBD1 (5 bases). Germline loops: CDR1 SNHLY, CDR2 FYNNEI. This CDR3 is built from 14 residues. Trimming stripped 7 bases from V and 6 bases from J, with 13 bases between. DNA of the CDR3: TGTGCCAGCATGAGCGGGGGGATTAATTCACCCCTCCACTTT. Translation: CASMSGGINSPLHF.

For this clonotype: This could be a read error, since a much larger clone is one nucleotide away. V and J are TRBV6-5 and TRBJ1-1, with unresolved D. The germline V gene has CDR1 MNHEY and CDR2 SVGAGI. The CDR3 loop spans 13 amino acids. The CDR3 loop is CASSFRRNAEAFF. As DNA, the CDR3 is TGTGCCAGCAGTTTCAGAAGGAACGCTGAAGCTTTCTTT.

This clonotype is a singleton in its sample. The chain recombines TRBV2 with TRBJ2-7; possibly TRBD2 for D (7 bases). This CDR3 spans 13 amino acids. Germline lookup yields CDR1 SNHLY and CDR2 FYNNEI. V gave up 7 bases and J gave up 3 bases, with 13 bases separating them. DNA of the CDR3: TGTGCCAGCATGGCGGGGGCGGTCTACGAGCAGTACTTC. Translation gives CASMAGAVYEQYF.

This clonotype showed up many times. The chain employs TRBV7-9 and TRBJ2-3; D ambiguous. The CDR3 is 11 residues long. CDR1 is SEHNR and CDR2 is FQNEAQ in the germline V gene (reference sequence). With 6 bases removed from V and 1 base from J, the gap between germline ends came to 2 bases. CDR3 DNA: TGTGCCAGCAGACGCACAGATACGCAGTATTTT. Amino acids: CASRRTDTQYF.

The CDR3 DNA reads TGTGCCAGCAGTGAAGGGGTCCAGGGGACCTACGAGCAGTACTTC. Protein sequence: CASSEGVQGTYEQYF. J is TRBJ2-7 and V is TRBV2; maybe TRBD1 (6 bases). The CDR3 runs to 15 residues. V was clipped by 1 base and J by 2 bases, with 12 bases between them. Germline CDR1 SNHLY, CDR2 FYNNEI.

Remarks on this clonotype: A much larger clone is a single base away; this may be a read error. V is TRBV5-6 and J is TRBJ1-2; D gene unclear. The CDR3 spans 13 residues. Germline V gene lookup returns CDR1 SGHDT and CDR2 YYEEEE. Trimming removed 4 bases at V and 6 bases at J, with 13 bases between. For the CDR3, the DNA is TGTGCCAGCAGCCCTCCCGTACGGAATGGCTACACCTTC. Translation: CASSPPVRNGYTF.

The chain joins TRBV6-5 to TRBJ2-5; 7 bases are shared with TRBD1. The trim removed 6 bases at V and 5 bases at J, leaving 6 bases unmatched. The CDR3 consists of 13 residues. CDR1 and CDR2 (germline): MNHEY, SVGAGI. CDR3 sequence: CASSPGGRETQYF. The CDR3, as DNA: TGTGCCAGCAGCCCAGGGGGTCGGGAGACCCAGTACTTC.

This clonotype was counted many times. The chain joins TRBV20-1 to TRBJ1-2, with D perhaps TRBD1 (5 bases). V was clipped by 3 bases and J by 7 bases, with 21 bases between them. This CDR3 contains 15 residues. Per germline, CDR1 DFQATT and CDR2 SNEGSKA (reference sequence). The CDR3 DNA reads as TGCAGTGCTAGGGATATGAGCCGGGGGTCGGGTGGCTACACCTTC. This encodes CSARDMSRGSGGYTF.

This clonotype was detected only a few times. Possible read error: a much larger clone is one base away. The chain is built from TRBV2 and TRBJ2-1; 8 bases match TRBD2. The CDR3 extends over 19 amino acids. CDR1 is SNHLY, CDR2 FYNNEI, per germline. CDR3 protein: CASSEGRSSSGRSYNVQFF. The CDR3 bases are TGTGCCAGCAGTGAGGGGCGCTCCTCTAGCGGGCGTTCCTACAATGTGCAGTTCTTC.

CDR3 DNA: TGTGCCAGTACGAGCGGGGGAACTACATATTACGAGCAGTACTTC. It specifies CASTSGGTTYYEQYF. The chain has TRBV19 and TRBJ2-7, with 8 bases that match TRBD2. The germline CDR1 and CDR2 sequences are LNHDA and SQIVND (reference sequence). The CDR3 length is 15 residues. V dropped 7 bases and J dropped 4; count of bases not matched to a gene: 12.

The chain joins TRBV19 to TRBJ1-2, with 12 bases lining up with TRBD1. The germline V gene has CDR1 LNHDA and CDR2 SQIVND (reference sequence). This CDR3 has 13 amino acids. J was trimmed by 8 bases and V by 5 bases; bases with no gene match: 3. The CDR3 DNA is TGTGCCAGTAGTGGGACAGGGGGCGCGGGCTACACCTTC. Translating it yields CASSGTGGAGYTF.

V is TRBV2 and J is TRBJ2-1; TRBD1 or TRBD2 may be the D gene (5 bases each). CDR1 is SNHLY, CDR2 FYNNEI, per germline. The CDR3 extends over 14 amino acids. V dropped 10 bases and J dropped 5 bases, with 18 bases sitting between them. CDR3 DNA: TGTGCCACTAGGGGACGGACCATAAACAATGAGCAGTTCTTC. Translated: CATRGRTINNEQFF.

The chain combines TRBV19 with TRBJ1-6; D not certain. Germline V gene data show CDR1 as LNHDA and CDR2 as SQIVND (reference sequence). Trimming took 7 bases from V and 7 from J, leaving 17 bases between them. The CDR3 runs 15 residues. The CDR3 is CASTPEGRTNSPLHF. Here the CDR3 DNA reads TGTGCCAGTACACCAGAGGGCCGAACAAATTCACCCCTCCACTTT.

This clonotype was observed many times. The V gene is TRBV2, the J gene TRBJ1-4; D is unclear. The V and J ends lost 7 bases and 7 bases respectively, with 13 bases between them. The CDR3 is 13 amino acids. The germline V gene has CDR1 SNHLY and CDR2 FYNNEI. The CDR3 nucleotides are TGTGCCAGCAATTTAGGGTTCGGTGAAAAACTGTTTTTT. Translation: CASNLGFGEKLFF.

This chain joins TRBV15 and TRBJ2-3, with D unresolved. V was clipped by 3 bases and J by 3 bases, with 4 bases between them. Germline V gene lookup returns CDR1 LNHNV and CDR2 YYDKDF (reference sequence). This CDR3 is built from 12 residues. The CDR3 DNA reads TGTGCCACCAGCAGCACTACAGATACGCAGTATTTT. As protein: CATSSTTDTQYF.

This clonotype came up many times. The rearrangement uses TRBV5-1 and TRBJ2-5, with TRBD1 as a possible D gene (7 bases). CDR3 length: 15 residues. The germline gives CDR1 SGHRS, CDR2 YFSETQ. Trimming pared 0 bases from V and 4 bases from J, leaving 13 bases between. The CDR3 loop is CASSLGQGGPETQYF. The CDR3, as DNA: TGCGCCAGCAGCTTGGGACAGGGAGGCCCAGAGACCCAGTACTTC.

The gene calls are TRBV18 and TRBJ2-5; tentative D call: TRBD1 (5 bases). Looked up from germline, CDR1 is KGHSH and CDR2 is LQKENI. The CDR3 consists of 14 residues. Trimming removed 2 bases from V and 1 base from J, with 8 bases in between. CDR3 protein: CASSPTGPQETQYF. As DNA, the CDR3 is TGTGCCAGCTCACCAACAGGTCCCCAAGAGACCCAGTACTTC. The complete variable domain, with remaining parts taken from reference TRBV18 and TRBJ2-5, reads NAGVMQNPRHLVRRRGQEARLRCSPMKGHSHVYWYRQLPEEGLKFMVYLQKENIIDESGMPKERFSAEFPKEGPSILRIQQVVRGDSAAYFCASSPTGPQETQYFGPGTRLLVL.

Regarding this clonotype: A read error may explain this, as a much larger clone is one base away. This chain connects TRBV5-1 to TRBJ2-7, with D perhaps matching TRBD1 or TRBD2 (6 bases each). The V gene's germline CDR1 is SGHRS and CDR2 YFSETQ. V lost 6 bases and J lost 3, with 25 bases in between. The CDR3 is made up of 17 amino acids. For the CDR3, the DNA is TGCGCCAGCACCGAAAGGGGGAGGACGGATTATAGCTACGAGCAGTACGTC. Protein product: CASTERGRTDYSYEQYV.

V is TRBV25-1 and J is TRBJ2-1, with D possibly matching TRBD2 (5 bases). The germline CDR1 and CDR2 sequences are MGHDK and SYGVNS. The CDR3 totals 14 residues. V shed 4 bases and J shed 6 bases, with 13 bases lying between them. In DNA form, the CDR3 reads TGTGCCAGCAGTGGATCCGGGGTCGGCAATGAGCAGTTCTTC. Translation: CASSGSGVGNEQFF.

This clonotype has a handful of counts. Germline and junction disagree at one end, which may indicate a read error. In DNA, the CDR3 is TGTGCCCGCAGTTCCCTTCCAGTCTCTGGAAACACCATATATTTT. Its translation is CARSSLPVSGNTIYF. This sequence joins TRBV6-5 and TRBJ1-3; no firm D call. This CDR3 comprises 15 residues. Germline-derived CDR1 and CDR2 are MNHEY and SVGAGI.

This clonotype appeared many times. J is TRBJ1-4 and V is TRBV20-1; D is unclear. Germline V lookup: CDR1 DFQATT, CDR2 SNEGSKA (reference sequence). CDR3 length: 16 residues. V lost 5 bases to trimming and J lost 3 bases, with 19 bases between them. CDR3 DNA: TGCAGTGCTTACGGACGGGCACGAAGGGCTAATGAAAAACTGTTTTTT. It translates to CSAYGRARRANEKLFF.

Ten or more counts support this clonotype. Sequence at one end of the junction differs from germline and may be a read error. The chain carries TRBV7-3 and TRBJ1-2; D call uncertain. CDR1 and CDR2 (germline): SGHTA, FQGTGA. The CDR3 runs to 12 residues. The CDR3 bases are TGTGCCAGCAGCCCGGAGGGTGGCGGCTTCACCTTC. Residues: CASSPEGGGFTF.

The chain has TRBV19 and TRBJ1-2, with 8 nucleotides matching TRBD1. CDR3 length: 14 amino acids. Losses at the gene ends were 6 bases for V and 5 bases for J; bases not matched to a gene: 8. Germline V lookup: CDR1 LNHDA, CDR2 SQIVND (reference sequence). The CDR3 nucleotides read TGTGCCAGTAGGGCAGGGGGCGCGGGTTATGGCTACACCTTC. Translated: CASRAGGAGYGYTF.

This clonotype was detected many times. CDR3 sequence (DNA): TGTGCCAGCAGTCCAGTAGGGACATCCTCCTACGAGCAGTACTTC. This gives the protein CASSPVGTSSYEQYF. This chain connects TRBV6-1 to TRBJ2-7, with D possibly matching TRBD1 (6 bases). This CDR3 spans 15 amino acids. Between the trimmed V and J ends, which lost 5 bases and 0 bases, there was a span of 14 bases. CDR1 is MNHNS and CDR2 is SASEGT in the germline V gene.